The source of this T cell receptor beta chain is a study of PD-L1 blockade in urothelial cancer (dated by TCRdb to 2016 to 2017). Notes on the research overall: All patients started therapy around 2014 and received atezolizumab 1,200 mg intravenously every 3 weeks. About 90% of the 29 patients were males with bladder-origin urothelial cancer, and 18 of 29 reported a prior smoking history. An ECOG performance status of 0 or 1 was recorded for the patients, and 0 to 3 prior chemotherapy regimens had been received by the patients. Blood samples were analyzed 3 weeks after the start of treatment (second dose) and 6 weeks after the start of treatment. Blood samples yielded a median of around 130,000 T cells and more than 80,000 unique TCRs, with median clonality 0.080. The study, an exploratory multi-omic analysis, examined somatic, immune and clinical correlates of response to PD-L1 blockade with atezolizumab in urothelial cancer. Pretreatment tumor samples, along with matched peripheral blood serially collected before and after atezolizumab treatment, were subjected to TCR sequencing. Durable clinical benefit was defined as progression-free survival longer than 6 months, and TCR features were also tested against progression-free and overall survival. In the same patients, pretreatment tumors underwent whole exome sequencing and RNA sequencing in addition to TCR sequencing. Nine patients reached durable clinical benefit, while 20 patients did not. Twenty-nine patients had pretreatment blood TCR-seq, around 25 had at least one posttreatment blood collection, and around 25 had tumor TCR-seq. Study-wide conclusions, independent of this receptor: Because of the small sample size (n of about 29) and the many exploratory analyses performed, the results are intended to be regarded as hypothesis-generating. Greater expansion of tumor-associated TCR clones in peripheral blood 3 weeks after the start of treatment was observed in patients with durable benefit (n ≈ 24, p = 0.022). A pretreatment peripheral blood TCR clonality below the median was linked to improved progression-free and overall survival.

For this clone: Its target antigen remains unknown. Base quality data are lacking; no much larger clone is found one base away.

Synthetic TCR analog templates were spiked into each PCR so that absolute template abundance could be estimated from read counts. TCRbeta CDR3 regions were amplified from genomic DNA with bias-controlled V and J gene primers using the immunoSEQ assay. Rearranged TCRbeta segments were sequenced at approximately 20X coverage. The source study handled its data this way. Sequencing errors were corrected by clustering, and CDR3s were annotated against IMGT so that V, D and J genes could be assigned. Only productive TCRbeta rearrangements were used in downstream analyses, excluding out-of-frame or stop-codon sequences. To compute clonality, Shannon entropy was normalized by the log of the number of unique productive sequences and then subtracted from one. Fisher's exact test with Benjamini-Hochberg correction, using a cutoff of adjusted p below 0.01, was how clones that differed between time points or between blood and tumor were identified. Entries here come from immuneACCESS through TCRdb and include only in-frame sequences with V and J called. Some clones fail to appear in such tables; in the studies checked, an unresolved V gene covers under half of the shortfall, and the cause of the remainder is unknown. V and J calls and clone size follow that table, whereas D and trimming were derived from the DNA. This sample is represented by about 23,000 clones; under 95% of them were singletons. Approximately 11% of the sample is held by the ten biggest clonotypes.

This sample's time point label indicates: peripheral blood 6 weeks after treatment start. The cohort included about 30 patients with locally advanced or metastatic urothelial carcinoma who were treated at Memorial Sloan Kettering on a trial protocol. Peripheral blood mononuclear cells were collected pretreatment and during treatment, with between 1 and 8 total time points obtained per patient. The Qiagen DNeasy Blood extraction kit was used to purify genomic DNA from total PBMCs and from tumor samples. Collected pretreatment and during treatment, PBMCs were isolated and stored as previously described. From its cysteine to its phenylalanine, the CDR3 spans 14 amino acids. Only the CDR3 DNA stays, 42 bases, in frame from base 1. Clipping removes 9 bases from V and 4 bases from J, with 9 as the unmatched junction base count. Looking up the germline V gene yields CDR1 SNHLY and CDR2 FYNNEI.

The chain joins TRBV2 to TRBJ2-3; TRBD2 lines up with 8 middle nucleotides. Sequenced material: PBMCs, taken around atezolizumab (anti-PD-L1) treatment. The TCR comes from an older woman with urothelial cancer. The encoded CDR3 is CASSGTLSSDTQYF. The DNA reads TGTGCCAGTAGCGGGACATTGAGTTCAGATACGCAGTATTTT.